This T cell receptor (beta chain) originates from a study of early T cells in non-severe SARS-CoV-2 infection (dated by TCRdb to about 2021). For the study in its entirety: Bulk RNA from unsorted whole blood was used for TCR sequencing, so alpha and beta chains could not be paired. What the study reported, not specific to this receptor: Matching against VDJdb was skewed toward anti-spike CD8 responses, likely underestimated virus-specific expansions, and missed private and CD4 specificities.

The study was a case-control design nested within a healthcare worker cohort in London, UK, with weekly nasopharyngeal swab PCR tests and blood sampling. Between 23 and 31 March 2020, the week of the UK lockdown, healthcare workers were enrolled and then followed up weekly for as long as 16 weeks. The method was 5' RACE. The instrument given in TCRdb is NextSeq 500. In the TCR library protocol, unique molecular identifiers were attached to individual cDNA molecules to correct for PCR bias and sequencing error. Both TCR alpha and beta chains were sequenced, and tight co-correlation was observed between alpha and beta sequence abundances in each sample. The authors processed their data as follows. Decombinator V4 was used to perform V gene, J gene and CDR3 annotation of TCR sequences. Expanded TCRs were defined as changing significantly between any two time points under a Poisson model with p below 0.0001. TCR abundances were normalised to the total number of TCRs sequenced per sample and expressed as counts per million. MAIT TCRs were defined by TRAV1-2 paired with TRAJ12, TRAJ20 or TRAJ33, and iNKT TCRs by TRAV10 paired with TRAJ18. VDJdb, accessed on 1 November 2021, was searched for TCRs annotated for CMV, EBV and SARS-CoV-2, and TCRs annotated for more than one antigen were excluded. Starting from the raw public reads, TCRdb applied fastp trimming at Q25, assembled clones with MiXCR and retained in-frame beta chains. Every distinct CDR3 protein forms one entry, paired with its most common genes and DNA. Here the V and J calls rest on TCRdb's processing, not on the authors' analysis. The sample data list some 57,000 distinct CDR3 sequences, and over 9.5% of these were observed just once. The biggest ten clones account for 4.8% of the sample.

This clonotype was detected ten times or more. The antigen it binds to is not known. Nothing much larger sits one base from this clone, and base qualities are not available. The CDR3 has 13 amino acids, counting the end cysteine and phenylalanine. Just CDR3 DNA is preserved here, 39 bases in frame from base 1. At the junction V is shortened by 1 base and J by 1 base, with 4 bases in between. The germline V gene (reference sequence) specifies LNHDA as CDR1 and SQIVND as CDR2. The chain employs TRBV19 and TRBJ1-1; no D gene can be assigned with confidence. This sequence originates from an adult who was a healthcare worker with PCR-confirmed SARS-CoV-2 infection or an uninfected control (not recorded which). The specimen was whole blood. The CDR3 is CASSIGRNTEAFF. Read as DNA, the sequence is TGTGCCAGTAGTATAGGCCGGAACACTGAAGCTTTCTTT.